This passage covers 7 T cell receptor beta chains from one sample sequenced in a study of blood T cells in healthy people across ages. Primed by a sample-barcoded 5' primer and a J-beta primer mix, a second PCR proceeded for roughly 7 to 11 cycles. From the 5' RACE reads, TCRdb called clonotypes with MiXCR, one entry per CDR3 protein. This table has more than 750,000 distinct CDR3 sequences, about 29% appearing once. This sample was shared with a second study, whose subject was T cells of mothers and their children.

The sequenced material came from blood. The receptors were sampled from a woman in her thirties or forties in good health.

The CDR3 here is CASSFGGLAAHEQYF. The CDR3 DNA sequence: TGTGCCAGCAGTTTTGGGGGACTAGCGGCCCACGAGCAGTACTTC. The chain links TRBV28 to TRBJ2-4; 11 bases match TRBD2. The J call may be wrong; the DNA end is better matched by TRBJ2-7. CDR3 length: 15 amino acids. Germline V lookup: CDR1 MDHEN, CDR2 SYDVKM.

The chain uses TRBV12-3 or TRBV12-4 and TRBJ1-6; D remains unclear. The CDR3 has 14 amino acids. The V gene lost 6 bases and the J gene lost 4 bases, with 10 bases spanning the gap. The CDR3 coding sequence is TGTGCCAGCAGCTTTTCCCAATATAATTCACCCCTCCACTTT. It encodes CASSFSQYNSPLHF.

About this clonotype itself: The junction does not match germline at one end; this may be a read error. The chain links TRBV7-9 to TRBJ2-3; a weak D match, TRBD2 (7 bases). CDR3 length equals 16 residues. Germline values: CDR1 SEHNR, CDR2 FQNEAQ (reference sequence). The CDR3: CASSPPGGVRTDTQYF. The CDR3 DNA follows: TGTGCCAGCAGCCCTCCGGGGGGCGTCCGAACAGATACACAGTATTTT.

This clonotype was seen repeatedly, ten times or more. In DNA, the CDR3 is TGTGCCAGCAGCTTCTCAACAGGGTCCTACAATGAGCAGTTCTTC. This sequence encodes CASSFSTGSYNEQFF. The J gene is TRBJ2-1, the V gene TRBV7-8; D may be TRBD1 (6 bases). CDR1 and CDR2 from the germline V gene are SGHVS and FQNEAQ. V dropped 3 bases and J dropped 1 base, with 10 bases sitting between them. The CDR3 sequence is 15 residues long.

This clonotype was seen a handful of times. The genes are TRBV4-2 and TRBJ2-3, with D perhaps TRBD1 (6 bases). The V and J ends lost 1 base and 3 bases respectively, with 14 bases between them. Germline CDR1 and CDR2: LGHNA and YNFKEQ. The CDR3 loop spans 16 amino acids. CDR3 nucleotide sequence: TGTGCCAGCAGCCAAGTCGTTCAGGGGATAACAGATACGCAGTATTTT. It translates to CASSQVVQGITDTQYF.

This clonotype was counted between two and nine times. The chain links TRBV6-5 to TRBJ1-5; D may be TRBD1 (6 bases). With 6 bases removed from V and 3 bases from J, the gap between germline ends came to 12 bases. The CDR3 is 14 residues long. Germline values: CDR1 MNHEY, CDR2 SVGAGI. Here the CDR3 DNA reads TGTGCCAGCAGCAAAGGACAGTACAATCAGCCCCAGCATTTT. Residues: CASSKGQYNQPQHF.

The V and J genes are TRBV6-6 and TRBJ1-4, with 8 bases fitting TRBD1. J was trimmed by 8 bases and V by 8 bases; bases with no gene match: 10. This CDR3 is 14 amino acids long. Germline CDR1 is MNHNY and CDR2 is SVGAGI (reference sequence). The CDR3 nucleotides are TGTGCCAGCGGGTCAGGGGGCGCAGAGGAAAAACTGTTTTTT. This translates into CASGSGGAEEKLFF.